These 24 T cell receptor beta chains were all obtained from the same sample, sequenced in a study of blood T cell repertoires in COVID-19. This table comes from immunoSEQ multiplex PCR, and its TCRdb copy is limited to in-frame clones, with some not included. The sample consists of approximately 170,000 clones, 80% to 85% of them appearing once. What was sequenced was PBMCs or T cells enriched from blood (not recorded which). These receptors all come from a woman aged 45-65 years who had recovered from COVID-19.

This clone was seen a handful of times. The chain uses TRBV7-6 and TRBJ2-1, with 7 bases that match TRBD1. The trim removed 3 bases at V and 2 bases at J, leaving 7 bases unmatched. The CDR3 has 16 residues. From germline, CDR1 is SGHVS and CDR2 FNYEAQ. Here the CDR3 reads CASSFNPGTAYNEQFF. Written as DNA, the CDR3 is TGTGCCAGCAGCTTCAACCCTGGGACAGCCTACAATGAGCAGTTCTTC.

V and J are TRBV19 and TRBJ1-1; D uncertain. The germline V and J ends were trimmed by 6 bases and 5 bases, with 19 bases remaining between them. In germline, CDR1 is LNHDA, CDR2 SQIVND (reference sequence). CDR3 length equals 15 residues. The DNA for the CDR3 is TGTGCCAGTAGCAAATTCCCCCCAGGCGAGACTGAAGCTTTCTTT. As protein: CASSKFPPGETEAFF.

A remark on this clone: The same CDR3 arises from other DNA sequences in this sample as well. The V call is TRBV7-2, the J call TRBJ1-6; unclear D gene. Germline CDR1 is SGHTA and CDR2 is FQGNSA. The germline V and J ends were trimmed by 0 bases and 3 bases, with 3 bases remaining between them. The CDR3 loop spans 14 amino acids. The chain's CDR3 is CASSLASYNSPLHF. In DNA, the CDR3 is TGTGCCAGCAGCTTAGCCAGCTATAATTCACCCCTCCACTTT. Combining the CDR3 with reference TRBV7-2 and TRBJ1-6 gives the whole variable domain GAGVSQSPSNKVTEKGKDVELRCDPISGHTALYWYRQSLGQGLEFLIYFQGNSAPDKSGLPSDRFSAERTGGSVSTLTIQRTQQEDSAVYLCASSLASYNSPLHFGNGTRLTVT.

This clone was detected only once. J is TRBJ2-3 and V is TRBV2; D may be TRBD2 (6 bases). Germline assignment: CDR1 SNHLY and CDR2 FYNNEI. Trimming left V 7 bases short and J 3 bases short, with 11 bases between. CDR3 length: 13 amino acids. The CDR3 loop is CASTAGWTDTQYF. The CDR3 region has the DNA TGTGCCAGCACGGCGGGGTGGACAGATACGCAGTATTTT. The complete variable domain, with remaining parts taken from reference TRBV2 and TRBJ2-3, reads EPEVTQTPSHQVTQMGQEVILRCVPISNHLYFYWYRQILGQKVEFLVSFYNNEISEKSEIFDDQFSVERPDGSNFTLKIRSTKLEDSAMYFCASTAGWTDTQYFGPGTRLTVL.

The J gene is TRBJ1-2, the V gene TRBV6-4; 7 positions match TRBD1. Germline trimming cut 4 bases from V and 8 bases from J; bases unmatched to any gene: 10. The CDR3 is 14 amino acids. Per germline, CDR1 MRHNA and CDR2 SNTAGT. CDR3 region: CASSAQGGAGGYTF. The DNA of the CDR3 is TGTGCCAGCAGTGCCCAGGGGGGCGCGGGGGGCTACACCTTC.

The chain links TRBV27 to TRBJ2-1; 8 positions agree with TRBD2. Germline V gives CDR1 MNHEY, CDR2 SMNVEV (reference sequence). This CDR3 spans 15 amino acids. V gave up 2 bases and J gave up 4 bases; unmatched junction bases: 4. The CDR3 bases are TGTGCCAGCAGTTTAGCTAGCGGGCCTTACAATGAGCAGTTCTTC. Translation gives CASSLASGPYNEQFF.

The chain is built from TRBV5-1 and TRBJ1-4; possible D gene TRBD1, 6 bases. V shed 0 bases and J shed 5 bases, with 11 bases lying between them. In germline, CDR1 is SGHRS, CDR2 YFSETQ. The CDR3 spans 15 residues. CDR3 loop: CASSLGGTRNEKLFF. CDR3 DNA sequence: TGCGCCAGCAGCTTGGGTGGGACAAGAAATGAAAAACTGTTTTTT. Drawing the rest from reference TRBV5-1 and TRBJ1-4, the complete variable domain is KAGVTQTPRYLIKTRGQQVTLSCSPISGHRSVSWYQQTPGQGLQFLFEYFSETQRNKGNFPGRFSGRQFSNSRSEMNVSTLELGDSALYLCASSLGGTRNEKLFFGSGTQLSVL.

The chain links TRBV4-2 to TRBJ2-2; a weak D match, TRBD2 (5 bases). Germline CDR1 is LGHNA and CDR2 is YNFKEQ. The CDR3 sequence is 14 residues long. Trimming removed 7 bases at V and 4 bases at J, with 13 bases between. Here the CDR3 reads CASMYSAGTGELFF. The CDR3 DNA follows: TGTGCCAGCATGTACAGCGCGGGCACCGGGGAGCTGTTTTTT.

This clone was observed a single time. The chain carries TRBV6-2 or TRBV6-3 and TRBJ2-1; a weak D match, TRBD2 (6 bases). Germline-derived CDR1 and CDR2 are MNHEY and SVGEGT. Trimming removed 6 bases at V and 10 bases at J, with 22 bases between. The CDR3 runs to 15 residues. CDR3 residues: CASSSPPGRDNEQFF. CDR3 in DNA: TGTGCCAGCAGCTCCCCCCCCGGGCGGGATAACGAGCAGTTCTTC.

The rearrangement links TRBV27 to TRBJ2-1; tentative D call: TRBD1 (5 bases). CDR1 MNHEY and CDR2 SMNVEV come from the germline V gene (reference sequence). V was clipped by 9 bases and J by 0 bases, with 21 bases between them. There are 17 residues in the CDR3. In DNA, the CDR3 is TGTGCCAGTGCCCAAGGCCAGACAGTTCACTCCTACAATGAGCAGTTCTTC. Its protein is CASAQGQTVHSYNEQFF.

This sequence joins TRBV7-9 and TRBJ1-2; D is ambiguous. Between the trimmed V and J ends, which lost 4 bases and 1 base, there was a span of 10 bases. The CDR3 consists of 14 residues. Germline V gene data show CDR1 as SEHNR and CDR2 as FQNEAQ (reference sequence). In DNA, the CDR3 is TGTGCCAGCAGCTCGCAGGATGGTAACTATGGCTACACCTTC. Its translation is CASSSQDGNYGYTF.

This clone was observed a handful of times. The chain joins TRBV12-3 or TRBV12-4 to TRBJ2-3; the D is unclear. The CDR3 is made up of 13 amino acids. Trimming cost V 6 bases and J 2 bases, with 9 bases left between them. The CDR3 loop is CASSTDTTDTQYF. DNA for the CDR3: TGTGCCAGCAGCACCGACACCACAGATACGCAGTATTTT.

The chain couples TRBV3-1 (or the pseudogene TRBV3-2) to TRBJ1-3; D gene ambiguous. CDR1 is LGHDT and CDR2 is YNNKEL in the germline V gene (reference sequence). V was cut by 3 bases and J by 5 bases, with 17 bases left in between. This CDR3 contains 16 residues. The CDR3 bases are TGTGCCAGCAGCCAGACTGACCGGGTTCGTCGAAACACCATATATTTT. This gives the protein CASSQTDRVRRNTIYF.

CDR3 in DNA: TGTGCCAGCACGGGAGGCTTGTCTCGGACCGGGGAGCTGTTTTTT. Translation: CASTGGLSRTGELFF. The rearrangement joins TRBV7-8 to TRBJ2-2; 7 bases agree with TRBD2. V gave up 7 bases and J gave up 5 bases; unmatched junction bases: 10. Germline V gene data show CDR1 as SGHVS and CDR2 as FQNEAQ. This CDR3 has 15 residues.

This chain uses TRBV27 with TRBJ2-5, with D hard to call. Germline V CDR1 and CDR2: MNHEY, SMNVEV (reference sequence). V shed 6 bases and J shed 7 bases, with 15 bases lying between them. This CDR3 spans 13 amino acids. The CDR3 region has the DNA TGTGCCAGCAGGCACCCACCCTCCGGGACCCAGTACTTC. Translation gives CASRHPPSGTQYF.

V is TRBV27 and J is TRBJ1-3, with 7 nucleotides matching TRBD1. This CDR3 has 20 residues. V shed 5 bases and J 1 base; nucleotides not matched to a gene: 20. The germline gives CDR1 MNHEY, CDR2 SMNVEV (reference sequence). The CDR3 nucleotides read TGTGCCAGCAGTGGGACAGCGTTTACCTGGGGGTCTACTTCTGGAAACACCATATATTTT. This translates into CASSGTAFTWGSTSGNTIYF.

This chain links TRBV6-2 or TRBV6-3 with TRBJ1-2; no clear D gene. Looked up from germline, CDR1 is MNHEY and CDR2 is SVGEGT. CDR3 size: 12 residues. V was pared by 0 bases and J by 8 bases, with 7 bases between. The chain's CDR3 is CASSYSPGGYTF. CDR3 nucleotide sequence: TGTGCCAGCAGTTACTCGCCGGGGGGCTACACCTTC.

The V call is TRBV9, the J call TRBJ1-3; possibly TRBD1 for D (5 bases). V lost 3 bases, J lost 3 bases, and 16 bases lay in between. The germline CDR1 and CDR2 sequences are SGDLS and YYNGEE. This CDR3 comprises 16 residues. For the CDR3, the DNA is TGTGCCAGCAGCGCCCTTGATCGGGGGGGTGGAAACACCATATATTTT. Translated, it gives CASSALDRGGGNTIYF.

The V and J genes are TRBV11-3 and TRBJ2-3; 8 positions agree with TRBD2. This CDR3 has 16 residues. J was trimmed by 4 bases and V by 2 bases; bases with no gene match: 8. Germline CDR1 reads SGHNT; CDR2 reads YENEEA. The CDR3 loop reads CASSLLGTRIADTQYF. The CDR3 DNA reads TGTGCCAGCAGCTTATTGGGGACTAGGATTGCAGATACGCAGTATTTT.

As DNA, the CDR3 is TGTGCCAGCAGCCCATTAGCGGGAGGGGTTGAAAGTGAGCAGTTCTTC. As protein: CASSPLAGGVESEQFF. The chain has TRBV5-4 and TRBJ2-1; 11 bases align to TRBD2. Germline-derived CDR1 and CDR2 are SGHNT and YYREEE (reference sequence). V shed 4 bases and J 9 bases; nucleotides not matched to a gene: 12. The CDR3 extends over 16 amino acids.

V usage is TRBV27 and J usage is TRBJ1-2, with D uncertain. The CDR3 runs 14 residues. Germline V gene sequence: CDR1 MNHEY, CDR2 SMNVEV (reference sequence). V was clipped by 4 bases and J by 3 bases, with 12 bases between them. CDR3 in DNA: TGTGCCAGCAGTTCCTGGGGAGGTGACTATGGCTACACCTTC. Protein product: CASSSWGGDYGYTF.

This chain links TRBV14 with TRBJ1-2; D uncertain. CDR1 SGHDN and CDR2 FVKESK come from the germline V gene. The CDR3 is made up of 13 amino acids. Between the trimmed V and J ends, which lost 2 bases and 6 bases, there was a span of 10 bases. CDR3 sequence reads: CASSQNSFDGYTF. CDR3 coding DNA: TGTGCCAGCAGCCAAAACAGCTTTGATGGCTACACCTTC.

This clone was observed once. The chain is built from TRBV7-9 and TRBJ2-2, with D hard to call. The CDR3 contains 12 residues. CDR1 is SEHNR and CDR2 is FQNEAQ in the germline V gene (reference sequence). Trimming stripped 5 bases from V and 7 bases from J, with 8 bases between. In DNA, the CDR3 is TGTGCCAGCAGCCTCCCGGTCGGGGAGCTGTTTTTT. Protein: CASSLPVGELFF.

J is TRBJ2-7 and V is TRBV6-5; perhaps TRBD2 as D (5 bases). There are 15 residues in the CDR3. Germline-derived CDR1 and CDR2 are MNHEY and SVGAGI. The V gene lost 8 bases and the J gene lost 7 bases, with 24 bases spanning the gap. The CDR3, as DNA: TGTGCCAGCCGCAAACTAGTCCCCGCTTCAAGGGAGCAGTACTTC. It specifies CASRKLVPASREQYF.